The 14 T cell receptor beta chains given below trace back to one sample, sequenced in a study of shared clonotypes between healthy human individuals. Only in-frame clones appear in the TCRdb table, and some are missing; sequencing was by immunoSEQ multiplex PCR. The table includes some 2,000,000 clones, approximately 96% detected once. Sequencing was carried out using naive CD4+ T cells sorted from blood. Indicated subset: CD45RA+ positively selected. All receptors come from a man between 18 and 29 years old in good health.

The chain combines TRBV4-2 with TRBJ1-6, with no clear D. This CDR3 is built from 14 residues. V was pared by 0 bases and J by 6 bases, with 6 bases between. Germline CDR1 reads LGHNA; CDR2 reads YNFKEQ. CDR3 sequence reads: CASSQESINSPLHF. Written as DNA, the CDR3 is TGTGCCAGCAGCCAAGAATCGATTAATTCACCCCTCCACTTT.

J is TRBJ1-1 and V is TRBV6-6; TRBD1 is a possible D gene (5 bases). CDR1 and CDR2 (germline): MNHNY, SVGAGI (reference sequence). Trimming stripped 7 bases from V and 1 base from J, with 13 bases between. CDR3 length equals 14 residues. CDR3 in DNA: TGTGCCAGCAAAAAAAACCAGGGGAACACTGAAGCTTTCTTT. Its translation is CASKKNQGNTEAFF.

The chain joins TRBV4-3 to TRBJ2-1; TRBD2 aligns across 8 bases. The CDR3 contains 14 residues. With V trimmed by 5 bases and J by 7 bases, 7 bases remained unmatched. CDR1 and CDR2 from the germline V gene are LGHNA and YSLEER. CDR3 DNA: TGCGCCAGCAGCGCGGGAGGCCGGGGGAATGAGCAGTTCTTC. Its protein product is CASSAGGRGNEQFF.

The chain joins TRBV6-5 to TRBJ1-5; the D is unclear. This CDR3 has 13 residues. Germline CDR1 is MNHEY and CDR2 is SVGAGI. V was shortened by 5 bases and J by 6 bases, with 11 bases between the two germline ends. For the CDR3, the DNA is TGTGCCAGCAGTCTCGTCGACACTCAGCCCCAGCATTTT. This translates into CASSLVDTQPQHF.

The chain couples TRBV6-5 to TRBJ2-7; the match to TRBD1 covers 8 bases. Per the germline V gene, CDR1 is MNHEY and CDR2 is SVGAGI. CDR3 size: 13 residues. After removal of 5 bases from V and 2 bases from J, the junction contained 2 bases not matched to a gene. In nucleotides, the CDR3 is TGTGCCAGCAGTGCACAGGGGGCCTACGAGCAGTACTTC. Translating it yields CASSAQGAYEQYF.

In the case of this clone: The identical CDR3 is also encoded by other nucleotide sequences in the sample. The V gene is TRBV19, the J gene TRBJ2-7; 9 bases match TRBD1. V shed 5 bases and J 2 bases; nucleotides not matched to a gene: 1. This CDR3 comprises 13 residues. Germline lookup yields CDR1 LNHDA and CDR2 SQIVND (reference sequence). The chain's CDR3 is CASSRTGAYEQYF. CDR3 in DNA: TGTGCCAGTAGTCGGACAGGGGCCTACGAGCAGTACTTC.

The V call is TRBV7-2, the J call TRBJ2-5, with 10 positions matching TRBD2. The CDR3 length is 16 residues. The V segment lost 2 bases and the J segment 2 bases; nucleotides outside the gene matches: 5. CDR1 and CDR2 (germline): SGHTA, FQGNSA. The CDR3 DNA is TGTGCCAGCAGCTTATCTAGCGGGAGTATACAAGAGACCCAGTACTTC. The encoded protein is CASSLSSGSIQETQYF.

The chain links TRBV6-5 to TRBJ2-7, with 7 bases matching TRBD2. J lost 4 bases, V lost 0 bases, and 6 bases had no gene match. This CDR3 has 15 amino acids. Germline lookup yields CDR1 MNHEY and CDR2 SVGAGI. CDR3 nucleotide sequence: TGTGCCAGCAGTTACTCAAGCGGGGCTACTTACGAGCAGTACTTC. Translating it yields CASSYSSGATYEQYF.

This clone has a handful of counts. V usage is TRBV18 and J usage is TRBJ1-6; 8 bases map to TRBD1. Per germline, CDR1 KGHSH and CDR2 LQKENI. CDR3 length: 14 amino acids. V was pared by 4 bases and J by 5 bases, with 1 base of the junction left unmatched. The chain's CDR3 is CASSRQGNNSPLHF. The CDR3 DNA follows: TGTGCCAGCTCACGACAGGGGAATAATTCACCCCTCCACTTT.

The chain uses TRBV5-1 and TRBJ1-2; 8 bases line up with TRBD1. Germline-derived CDR1 and CDR2 are SGHRS and YFSETQ. There are 14 residues in the CDR3. With V trimmed by 3 bases and J by 4 bases, 5 bases remained unmatched. CDR3 coding DNA: TGCGCCAGCAGCTCCCAGGGGGCGGGCTATGGCTACACCTTC. Encoded protein: CASSSQGAGYGYTF. Variable domain in full (rest from reference TRBV5-1 and TRBJ1-2): KAGVTQTPRYLIKTRGQQVTLSCSPISGHRSVSWYQQTPGQGLQFLFEYFSETQRNKGNFPGRFSGRQFSNSRSEMNVSTLELGDSALYLCASSSQGAGYGYTFGSGTRLTVV.

The chain couples TRBV25-1 to TRBJ1-4; perhaps TRBD1 as D (5 bases). In germline, CDR1 is MGHDK, CDR2 SYGVNS. This CDR3 contains 16 residues. V shed 0 bases and J shed 3 bases, with 11 bases lying between them. The CDR3 nucleotides are TGTGCCAGCAGTGAATATTCTCAGGGAGCTAATGAAAAACTGTTTTTT. Its translation: CASSEYSQGANEKLFF.

The chain links TRBV20-1 to TRBJ2-5; D uncertain. Trimming took off 6 bases at V and 3 bases at J, with 8 bases between the two ends. Germline CDR1 DFQATT, CDR2 SNEGSKA (reference sequence). This CDR3 is 11 amino acids long. For the CDR3, the DNA is TGCAGTGCCGATGGGGAAGAGACCCAGTACTTC. Its translation: CSADGEETQYF.

V usage is TRBV15 and J usage is TRBJ2-5; D is uncertain. The V and J ends lost 1 base and 5 bases respectively, with 5 bases between them. Germline lookup yields CDR1 LNHNV and CDR2 YYDKDF (reference sequence). The CDR3 covers 12 residues. For the CDR3, the DNA is TGTGCCACCAGCAGAGGCATGGAGACCCAGTACTTC. It codes for CATSRGMETQYF.

This clone was seen just once. The J gene is TRBJ2-2, the V gene TRBV30; possible D gene TRBD1, 5 bases. The CDR3 length is 17 residues. The ends were cut back, 2 bases at V and 4 bases at J, with 20 bases in the middle. The germline V gene has CDR1 GTSNPN and CDR2 SVGIG (reference sequence). CDR3 residues: CAWSTKAGASVTGELFF. CDR3 nucleotides: TGTGCCTGGAGTACAAAGGCTGGGGCGTCGGTCACCGGGGAGCTGTTTTTT.